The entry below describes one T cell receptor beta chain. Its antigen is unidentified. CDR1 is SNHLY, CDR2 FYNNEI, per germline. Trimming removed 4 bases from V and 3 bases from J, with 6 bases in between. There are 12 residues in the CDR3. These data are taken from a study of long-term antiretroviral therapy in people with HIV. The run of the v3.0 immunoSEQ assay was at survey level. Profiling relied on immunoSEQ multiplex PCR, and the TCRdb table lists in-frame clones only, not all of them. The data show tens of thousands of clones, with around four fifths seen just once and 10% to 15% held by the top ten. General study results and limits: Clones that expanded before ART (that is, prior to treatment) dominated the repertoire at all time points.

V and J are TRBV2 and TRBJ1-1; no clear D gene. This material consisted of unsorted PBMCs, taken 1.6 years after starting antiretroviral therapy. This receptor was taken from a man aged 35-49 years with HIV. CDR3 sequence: CASSAEYTEAFF. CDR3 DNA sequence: TGTGCCAGCAGTGCGGAATACACTGAAGCTTTCTTT.